This T cell receptor beta chain was retrieved from a study of T cell responses to AZD1222 COVID-19 vaccine. Whole-study results and caveats: Seropositive status at baseline applied to only six AZD1222 recipients.

Worth noting for this clone: Its antigen is still unknown.

The trim removed 3 bases at V and 2 bases at J, leaving 5 bases unmatched. The CDR3 has 15 amino acids. CDR1 and CDR2 (germline): LNHDA, SQIVND (reference sequence). The data were produced by immunoSEQ multiplex PCR, yet TCRdb's version contains in-frame clones alone and is incomplete. Of over 150,000 clones listed, around 88% are singletons. Sequencing used peripheral blood, obtained on day 0 of AZD1222 vaccination. This chain connects TRBV19 to TRBJ2-5; 8 bases are a match to TRBD2. The receptor was derived from an adult in good health. The CDR3 coding sequence is TGTGCCAGTAGTATGGCCCCGGGGGGGCAAGAGACCCAGTACTTC. Protein sequence: CASSMAPGGQETQYF.